This is a list of T cell receptor beta chains from one sample in a study of blood T cell repertoires in COVID-19. Clones were sequenced by immunoSEQ multiplex PCR, and TCRdb holds only the in-frame ones, with some missing. Here the sample spans about 24,000 clones, 65% to 85% being singletons. Input material: peripheral blood. The source is a man aged 45-65 years with COVID-19, enrolled during active disease. CDR3s include the opening cysteine and the closing phenylalanine or tryptophan. Fields, in order: clone size, V gene, D gene, J gene, CDR3 DNA, CDR3 protein. A D gene is named only where the DNA matches it firmly. Only part of the rows carry a size: once, few, many, or a class if the clone is expanded.

NA,TRBV10-3,TRBD1,TRBJ1-1,TGTGCCATCAACCCGACAGGGGAAGGCGAAGCTTTCTTT,CAINPTGEGEAFF
NA,TRBV14,TRBD1,TRBJ1-3,TGTGCCAGCAGCCGGAGAGTTGGACAGGGGACGACAGGAAACACCATATATTTT,CASSRRVGQGTTGNTIYF
NA,TRBV6-5,NA,TRBJ1-5,TGTGCCAGCAGTTCAAGGAGAGGTCAGCCCCAGCATTTT,CASSSRRGQPQHF
NA,TRBV6-5,NA,TRBJ1-6,TGTGCCAGCAGTTACTCGGGGGGGATAGGGGTTTCACCCCTCCACTTT,CASSYSGGIGVSPLHF
NA,TRBV7-9,TRBD2,TRBJ2-1,TGTGCCAGCAGCTTAGAGGGACTAGCGGGCTCCTACAATGAGCAGTTCTTC,CASSLEGLAGSYNEQFF
NA,TRBV5-1,NA,TRBJ1-4,TGCGCCAGCAGCTTGGCCATTGGGGGGAGGAGAGAAAAACTGTTTTTT,CASSLAIGGRREKLFF
NA,TRBV9,NA,TRBJ1-2,TGTGCCAGCAGCGTAGCGGACGGGACTTCGCGGGGCTACACCTTC,CASSVADGTSRGYTF
NA,TRBV4-1,NA,TRBJ2-7,TGCGCCAGCAGCCAAGATCCCCTCAGGGGAGATGAGCAGTACTTC,CASSQDPLRGDEQYF
NA,TRBV2,NA,TRBJ2-5,TGTGCCAGCGCCGCAGAACAAGAGACCCAGTACTTC,CASAAEQETQYF
NA,TRBV24-1,NA,TRBJ2-1,TGTGCCACCCAGGACAGCGACTCCTACAATGAGCAGTTCTTC,CATQDSDSYNEQFF
NA,TRBV6-5,NA,TRBJ2-1,TGTGCCAGCAGCCTCGGCAATGAGCAGTTCTTC,CASSLGNEQFF
NA,TRBV12-5,NA,TRBJ2-1,TGTGCTAGTGAATCACGCTGGCAGGTTGGAGGTTATGAGCAGTTCTTC,CASESRWQVGGYEQFF
once,TRBV9,NA,TRBJ2-3,TGTGCCAGCAGCCCAGAGGACTGGAGCACAGATACGCAGTATTTT,CASSPEDWSTDTQYF
once,TRBV2,NA,TRBJ2-1,TGTGCCAGCAGTGAACAGGGGGGTGCGAGGGTCTTC,CASSEQGGARVF
once,TRBV6-1,TRBD1,TRBJ2-1,TGTGCCAGCAGTGAAGCCTCCGGGACAGGGGGCAATGAGCAGTTCTTC,CASSEASGTGGNEQFF
NA,TRBV9,TRBD1,TRBJ1-6,TGTGCCAGCAGCCTAAAGGACAGGGTGGAATATAATTCACCCCTCCACTTT,CASSLKDRVEYNSPLHF
NA,TRBV3-1/TRBV3-2,TRBD1,TRBJ1-5,TGTGCCAGCAGTCCCGACAGGGATCAGCCCCAGCATTTT,CASSPDRDQPQHF
NA,TRBV6-5,NA,TRBJ2-1,TGTGCCAGCAGTTACGGGGCAGGGGCCTACAATGAGCAGTTCTTC,CASSYGAGAYNEQFF
few,TRBV3-1/TRBV3-2,TRBD2,TRBJ2-7,TGTGCCAGCAGCCCACGGACTAGCGGGAGATATTACGAGCAGTACTTC,CASSPRTSGRYYEQYF
NA,TRBV5-5,NA,TRBJ1-1,TGTGCCAGCAGCTTGTTAGTGGTGAACACTGAAGCTTTCTTT,CASSLLVVNTEAFF
once,TRBV10-3,NA,TRBJ1-3,TGTGCCATCACGGGATCTTCTGGAAACACCATATATTTT,CAITGSSGNTIYF
NA,TRBV11-3,TRBD2,TRBJ2-3,TGTGCCAGCAGCTTAGCCCAGCGGGAGGATACGCAGTATTTT,CASSLAQREDTQYF
NA,TRBV24-1,NA,TRBJ1-6,TGTGCCACCAGTCGTTGGGGGGGCGAGGACCCTTATAATTCACCCCTCCACTTT,CATSRWGGEDPYNSPLHF
NA,TRBV6-5,NA,TRBJ2-2,TGTGCCAGCAGGACGGGATATAACACCGGGGAGCTGTTTTTT,CASRTGYNTGELFF
medium-sized,TRBV27,NA,TRBJ2-3,TGTGCCAGCAGTCCCGGGTCTTATCCCACAGATACGCAGTATTTT,CASSPGSYPTDTQYF
NA,TRBV7-8,TRBD2,TRBJ2-7,TGTGCCAGCAGCTACCCGTGGCGGGAGGGCCTATACGAGCAGTACTTC,CASSYPWREGLYEQYF